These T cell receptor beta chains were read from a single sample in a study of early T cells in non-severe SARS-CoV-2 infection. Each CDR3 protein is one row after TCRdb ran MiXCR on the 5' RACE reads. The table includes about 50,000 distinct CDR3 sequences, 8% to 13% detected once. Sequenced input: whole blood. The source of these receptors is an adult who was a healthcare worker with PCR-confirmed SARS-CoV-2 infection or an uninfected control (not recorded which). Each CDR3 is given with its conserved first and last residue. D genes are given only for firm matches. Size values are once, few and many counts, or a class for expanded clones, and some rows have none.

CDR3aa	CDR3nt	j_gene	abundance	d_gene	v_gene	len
CASRQQGGAEKLFF	TGTGCCAGCAGGCAACAGGGCGGAGCTGAAAAACTGTTTTTT	TRBJ1-4	few	NA	TRBV28	14
CASSQLLGGETPHGYTF	TGTGCCAGCAGCCAACTCCTGGGGGGGGAAACCCCCCATGGCTACACCTTC	TRBJ1-2	many	NA	TRBV3-1	17
CASSHPPGNTEAFF	TGCGCCAGCAGCCATCCCCCAGGGAACACTGAAGCTTTCTTT	TRBJ1-1	few	NA	TRBV5-1	14
CASSFQNRENEQFF	TGTGCCAGCAGCTTCCAAAACCGGGAGAATGAGCAGTTCTTC	TRBJ2-1	many	NA	TRBV11-3	14
CASLGESYNEQFF	TGTGCCAGCCTGGGGGAGTCCTACAATGAGCAGTTCTTC	TRBJ2-1	many	NA	TRBV27	13
CASSQQVTEAFF	TGTGCCAGCAGCCAACAGGTCACTGAAGCTTTCTTT	TRBJ1-1	NA	NA	TRBV3-1	12
CSGQISGQLYGYTF	TGCAGCGGCCAAATCTCAGGACAGCTCTATGGCTACACCTTC	TRBJ1-2	many	NA	TRBV29-1	14
CASSLGGVHSNEKLFF	TGCGCCAGCAGCTTGGGAGGAGTCCACAGTAATGAAAAACTGTTTTTT	TRBJ1-4	many	NA	TRBV5-1	16
CASVQGIYGYTF	TGTGCCAGCGTGCAGGGGATCTATGGCTACACCTTC	TRBJ1-2	NA	NA	TRBV28	12
CASSRNTGELFF	TGTGCCAGCAGCCGGAACACCGGGGAGCTGTTTTTT	TRBJ2-2	NA	NA	TRBV7-3	12
CASSNRDRGCSPLHF	TGTGCCAGCAGCAATCGGGACAGGGGTTGCTCACCCCTCCACTTT	TRBJ1-6	few	NA	TRBV21-1	15
CASSQSRGVRTGELFF	TGTGCCAGCAGCCAATCTAGGGGGGTTCGGACCGGGGAGCTGTTTTTT	TRBJ2-2	NA	NA	TRBV11-2	16
CASRYSGTPYGYTF	TGTGCCAGCAGATATTCCGGGACACCTTATGGCTACACCTTC	TRBJ1-2	many	NA	TRBV7-2	14
CASSLGGDQPQHF	TGTGCCAGCAGTCTGGGCGGAGATCAGCCCCAGCATTTT	TRBJ1-5	few	NA	TRBV27	13
CASSPRPPTEQYF	TGTGCCAGCAGCCCTAGACCTCCTACGGAGCAGTACTTC	TRBJ2-7	few	NA	TRBV7-6	13
CASSWNSYNEQFF	TGTGCCAGCAGCTGGAACTCCTACAATGAGCAGTTCTTC	TRBJ2-1	few	NA	TRBV5-6	13
CASSTGVGGELFF	TGTGCCAGCAGTACAGGGGTCGGCGGGGAGCTGTTTTTT	TRBJ2-2	few	TRBD1	TRBV12-3/TRBV12-4	13
CASSLRESYEQYF	TGTGCCAGCAGCCTTCGCGAATCCTACGAGCAGTACTTC	TRBJ2-7	NA	NA	TRBV6-5	13
CASSLASGTRDTQYF	TGCGCCAGCAGCTTGGCTAGCGGGACCCGCGATACGCAGTATTTT	TRBJ2-3	few	TRBD2	TRBV4-1	15
CASSLVNHPGQDTGELFF	TGTGCCAGCAGCTTAGTCAACCATCCGGGACAGGACACCGGGGAGCTGTTTTTT	TRBJ2-2	NA	TRBD1	TRBV11-2	18
CSARDSAQAYEQYF	TGCAGTGCTAGAGATTCCGCCCAAGCCTACGAGCAGTACTTC	TRBJ2-7	many	NA	TRBV20-1	14
CASSPSWEQYF	TGTGCCAGCAGCCCTTCTTGGGAGCAGTACTTC	TRBJ2-7	many	NA	TRBV7-9	11
CASSREGQGNTEAFF	TGTGCCAGCAGCAGAGAGGGACAGGGGAACACTGAAGCTTTCTTT	TRBJ1-1	many	TRBD1	TRBV5-4	15
CASSSEGRQVFTGELFF	TGTGCCAGCAGTTCGGAAGGAAGACAGGTTTTCACCGGGGAGCTGTTTTTT	TRBJ2-2	many	NA	TRBV5-6	17
CASSRRGSEQFF	TGTGCCAGCAGCCGACGTGGGTCGGAGCAGTTCTTC	TRBJ2-1	NA	NA	TRBV12-3/TRBV12-4	12
CASSLPGWKGRGETQYF	TGTGCCAGCAGCTTACCGGGGTGGAAGGGGCGGGGAGAGACCCAGTACTTC	TRBJ2-5	many	NA	TRBV7-6	17
CASSLERFAEKFF	TGTGCCAGCAGCTTAGAACGGTTCGCAGAGAAGTTCTTC	TRBJ2-1	many	NA	TRBV7-2	13
CASSTDLYNSPLHF	TGCGCCAGCAGCACCGATCTATACAATTCACCCCTCCACTTT	TRBJ1-6	few	NA	TRBV5-1	14
CSARDPTSGLQETQYF	TGCAGTGCTAGAGATCCGACTAGCGGACTCCAAGAGACCCAGTACTTC	TRBJ2-5	many	TRBD2	TRBV20-1	16
CASSLRRDGWEQYF	TGTGCCAGCTCACTCCGGAGGGACGGCTGGGAGCAGTACTTC	TRBJ2-7	NA	NA	TRBV18	14
CASIGTSGNTGELFF	TGTGCCAGTATCGGAACTAGCGGGAACACCGGGGAGCTGTTTTTT	TRBJ2-2	few	TRBD2	TRBV19	15
CATRTGPSYEQYF	TGTGCCACACGGACAGGGCCATCCTACGAGCAGTACTTC	TRBJ2-7	once	TRBD1	TRBV2	13
CASSLNRGVRQFF	TGTGCCAGCTCACTCAATAGAGGGGTAAGACAGTTCTTC	TRBJ2-1	NA	NA	TRBV18	13
CASSTRGGGNRVGNTIYF	TGTGCCAGCAGTACCCGCGGTGGGGGCAACCGGGTTGGAAACACCATATATTTT	TRBJ1-3	many	NA	TRBV12-3/TRBV12-4	18
CASSPRGYGEAFF	TGCGCCAGCAGCCCCAGGGGATACGGTGAAGCTTTCTTT	TRBJ1-1	many	NA	TRBV5-1	13
CASSTGTHSYNEQFF	TGTGCCAGCAGCACCGGGACTCACTCCTACAATGAGCAGTTCTTC	TRBJ2-1	NA	NA	TRBV6-2/TRBV6-3	15
CASSLEVRSDTQYF	TGCGCCAGCAGCTTGGAGGTCAGATCAGATACGCAGTATTTT	TRBJ2-3	few	NA	TRBV5-1	14
CASSLGVGTAPLEQFF	TGTGCCAGCAGCTTAGGGGTCGGGACAGCCCCTTTGGAGCAGTTCTTC	TRBJ2-1	many	TRBD1	TRBV7-8	16
CASKERPGASYNEQFF	TGTGCCAGCAAAGAGCGCCCCGGCGCGTCCTACAATGAGCAGTTCTTC	TRBJ2-1	NA	NA	TRBV6-1	16
CASSAGITRSEAFF	TGTGCCAGCAGCGCCGGGATTACCCGAAGCGAAGCTTTCTTT	TRBJ1-1	few	NA	TRBV25-1	14
CASSLPLYEAFF	TGTGCCAGCAGCCTCCCGTTGTATGAAGCTTTCTTT	TRBJ1-1	NA	NA	TRBV7-2	12
CSVEDGAGRGQFF	TGCAGCGTTGAAGACGGGGCAGGAAGGGGGCAGTTCTTC	TRBJ2-1	few	NA	TRBV29-1	13
CSVEASYEQYF	TGCAGCGTGGAGGCGTCCTACGAGCAGTACTTC	TRBJ2-7	few	NA	TRBV29-1	11
CASSLFDRRGAQYF	TGTGCCAGCAGTCTTTTCGACAGGAGGGGCGCGCAGTACTTC	TRBJ2-7	many	NA	TRBV28	14
CASSYSIQGGNEKLFF	TGTGCCAGCAGTTACTCGATCCAGGGAGGGAATGAAAAACTGTTTTTT	TRBJ1-4	NA	NA	TRBV6-5	16
CASSLVNTEAFF	TGTGCCAGCAGCTTAGTCAACACTGAAGCTTTCTTT	TRBJ1-1	NA	NA	TRBV7-2	12
CASGPQTGPLNQPQHF	TGTGCCAGCGGACCCCAGACAGGGCCCCTAAATCAGCCCCAGCATTTT	TRBJ1-5	many	TRBD1	TRBV27	16
CASSLALVNEQFF	TGTGCCAGCAGTTTAGCGCTAGTTAATGAGCAGTTCTTC	TRBJ2-1	many	NA	TRBV12-3/TRBV12-4	13
CASSLGGGALTHQETQYF	TGCGCCAGCAGCTTGGGCGGCGGGGCCCTAACTCACCAAGAGACCCAGTACTTC	TRBJ2-5	few	NA	TRBV5-1	18
CSAYTSTSSYNEQFF	TGCAGTGCTTACACTAGCACGAGCTCCTACAATGAGCAGTTCTTC	TRBJ2-1	few	NA	TRBV20-1	15
CASSLGQASSGNTIYF	TGCGCCAGCAGCCTGGGACAGGCGAGCTCTGGAAACACCATATATTTT	TRBJ1-3	NA	TRBD1	TRBV4-3	16
CASSLQRFPEKLFF	TGTGCCAGCAGTCTCCAGCGTTTTCCTGAAAAACTGTTTTTT	TRBJ1-4	few	NA	TRBV27	14
CASSSSDRHNSPLHF	TGCGCCAGCAGCTCCTCGGACCGGCATAATTCACCCCTCCACTTT	TRBJ1-6	many	NA	TRBV5-1	15
CASQDYYNEQFF	TGTGCCAGCCAAGATTATTACAATGAGCAGTTCTTC	TRBJ2-1	few	NA	TRBV14	12